This passage covers 17 T cell receptor beta chains from one sample sequenced in a study of cytomegalovirus exposure and HLA in healthy donors. The PCR ran on 60 Vbeta and 13 Jbeta primers. Sequenced by immunoSEQ multiplex PCR; TCRdb stores in-frame clones only, minus some. The sample gives about 150,000 clones, about three quarters of which show up once; about 10% is in the top ten. The source material was PBMCs. The receptors stem from a man under 40 in good health and CMV-seropositive.

The V gene is TRBV2, the J gene TRBJ2-7; the D gene is possibly TRBD2 (5 bases). The germline V gene encodes CDR1 SNHLY and CDR2 FYNNEI. The CDR3 sequence is 15 residues long. Between the trimmed V and J ends, which lost 6 bases and 4 bases, there was a span of 19 bases. CDR3 sequence reads: CASRTAEGVMYEQYF. DNA for the CDR3: TGTGCCAGCAGGACGGCCGAGGGAGTTATGTACGAGCAGTACTTC.

The chain couples TRBV7-9 to TRBJ2-3, with D possibly being TRBD1 (6 bases). Trimming stripped 5 bases from V and 4 bases from J, with 19 bases between. Looked up from germline, CDR1 is SEHNR and CDR2 is FQNEAQ (reference sequence). CDR3 length: 16 residues. The CDR3 DNA reads TGTGCCAGCAGCCCCAGGGGCGTAGCTATTTCAGATACGCAGTATTTT. The encoded protein is CASSPRGVAISDTQYF.

The gene calls are TRBV27 and TRBJ2-1; D gene unclear. Trimming pared 5 bases from V and 2 bases from J, leaving 7 bases between. Germline CDR1 is MNHEY and CDR2 is SMNVEV (reference sequence). The CDR3 runs 13 residues. CDR3 sequence reads: CASSKSAYNEQFF. The CDR3 DNA sequence: TGTGCCAGCAGTAAGTCAGCCTACAATGAGCAGTTCTTC.

The V gene is TRBV5-5, the J gene TRBJ2-1; TRBD2 matches at 13 bases. Germline lookup yields CDR1 SGHKS and CDR2 YYEKEE (reference sequence). The CDR3 totals 16 residues. Unmatched junction bases numbered 12, after V lost 3 bases and J lost 12 bases. The DNA of the CDR3 is TGTGCCAGCAGCTCTAGACTAGCGGGAGGTCGGCGGGCGCAGTTCTTC. Translation: CASSSRLAGGRRAQFF.

For the CDR3, the DNA is TGTGCCAGCAGCCAAGAAACAGGGGGCTTCGAGCAGTACTTC. It specifies CASSQETGGFEQYF. This sequence joins TRBV4-2 and TRBJ2-7; 9 nucleotides align to TRBD1. Germline lookup yields CDR1 LGHNA and CDR2 YNFKEQ. The V segment lost 0 bases and the J segment 6 bases; nucleotides outside the gene matches: 3. The CDR3 sequence is 14 residues long.

Only a few counts were recorded for this clone. The rearrangement joins TRBV5-5 to TRBJ2-2, with D hard to call. From germline, CDR1 is SGHKS and CDR2 YYEKEE (reference sequence). The CDR3 runs to 15 residues. Trimming left V 7 bases short and J 5 bases short, with 18 bases between. The CDR3, as DNA: TGTGCCAGCGATTCATGGCACGAGGATACCGGGGAGCTGTTTTTT. This gives the protein CASDSWHEDTGELFF.

The J gene is TRBJ2-1, the V gene TRBV5-1; TRBD2 is a possible D gene (6 bases). From germline, CDR1 is SGHRS and CDR2 YFSETQ. The length of the CDR3 is 15 residues. V lost 2 bases, J lost 0 bases, and 9 bases lay in between. Here the CDR3 DNA reads TGCGCCAGCAGCTTTGGGGGGAGCTCCTACAATGAGCAGTTCTTC. Amino acid sequence: CASSFGGSSYNEQFF.

The J gene is TRBJ1-1, the V gene TRBV28, with TRBD1 matching 8 bases. The CDR3 consists of 17 residues. V lost 4 bases to trimming and J lost 1 base; unmatched junction nucleotides: 11. The germline V gene encodes CDR1 MDHEN and CDR2 SYDVKM. CDR3 nucleotide sequence: TGTGCCAGCAGTTCGTCAGGGGGCCGATATAGGAACACTGAAGCTTTCTTT. Its protein is CASSSSGGRYRNTEAFF.

The chain uses TRBV6-5 and TRBJ2-7; no reliable D call. The V and J ends lost 2 bases and 7 bases respectively, with 15 bases between them. The CDR3 is 14 amino acids. Germline loops: CDR1 MNHEY, CDR2 SVGAGI. The CDR3: CASSYPGSRGEQYF. CDR3 nucleotide sequence: TGTGCCAGCAGTTACCCAGGCAGCCGTGGTGAGCAGTACTTC.

The chain uses TRBV2 and TRBJ1-3; D possibly corresponds to TRBD1 (5 bases). From germline, CDR1 is SNHLY and CDR2 FYNNEI. V was shortened by 4 bases and J by 0 bases, with 10 bases between the two germline ends. This CDR3 is built from 15 residues. DNA of the CDR3: TGTGCCAGCAGTGGGGAGGGGTTCTCTGGAAACACCATATATTTT. The encoded protein is CASSGEGFSGNTIYF.

This clone was detected only a few times. This chain joins TRBV19 and TRBJ1-2; 11 nucleotides agree with TRBD1. The CDR3 is 15 amino acids. The trim removed 5 bases at V and 5 bases at J, leaving 7 bases unmatched. Germline values: CDR1 LNHDA, CDR2 SQIVND (reference sequence). The CDR3 region has the DNA TGTGCCAGTAGTGGAGGACAGGGGGCGAGTTATGGCTACACCTTC. Residues: CASSGGQGASYGYTF.

As regards this clone: Compared with germline, one end of the junction differs, possibly owing to a read error. V gene TRBV7-9 combines with J gene TRBJ1-2, with a weak D call TRBD1 (5 bases). The germline V gene has CDR1 SEHNR and CDR2 FQNEAQ (reference sequence). The CDR3 length is 16 residues. CDR3 region: CSSSPWRGDPNYGYTF. The CDR3 DNA reads TGTTCCAGCAGCCCGTGGAGGGGCGATCCTAACTATGGCTACACCTTC.

This clone has a handful of counts. This rearrangement joins TRBV4-1 to TRBJ2-6; TRBD1 matches at 8 bases. Germline CDR1 is MGHRA and CDR2 is YSYEKL. After removal of 1 base from V and 1 base from J, the junction contained 6 bases not matched to a gene. The CDR3 consists of 18 residues. The CDR3 bases are TGCGCCAGCAGCCAAGGACAGGGGTTAATATCTGGGGCCAACGTCCTGACTTTC. The encoded protein is CASSQGQGLISGANVLTF.

The chain's CDR3 is CATSRDRGAGETDTQYF. CDR3 DNA: TGTGCCACCAGCAGAGATAGGGGAGCGGGAGAAACAGATACGCAGTATTTT. This chain uses TRBV15 with TRBJ2-3, with 8 nucleotides matching TRBD2. Trimming cost V 0 bases and J 3 bases; bases outside gene matches: 8. Germline lookup yields CDR1 LNHNV and CDR2 YYDKDF (reference sequence). The CDR3 spans 17 residues.

This clone was detected once. This chain links TRBV27 with TRBJ1-2; TRBD1 is a possible D gene (5 bases). The V and J ends lost 9 bases and 7 bases respectively, with 18 bases between them. CDR1 is MNHEY and CDR2 is SMNVEV in the germline V gene (reference sequence). The CDR3 covers 13 residues. In DNA, the CDR3 is TGTGCCAGTATGGGGGATTGGGGGGGTGGCTACACCTTC. It translates to CASMGDWGGGYTF.

The V gene is TRBV7-9, the J gene TRBJ2-2; unclear D gene. V was trimmed by 3 bases and J by 6 bases, leaving 14 bases between them. The V gene's germline CDR1 is SEHNR and CDR2 FQNEAQ (reference sequence). The CDR3 covers 15 residues. This chain's CDR3 is CASSFRSFQSGELFF. The CDR3 DNA follows: TGTGCCAGCAGCTTTCGATCATTCCAGTCCGGGGAGCTGTTTTTT.

The chain carries TRBV5-1 and TRBJ2-5, with TRBD2 matching over 8 bases. V shed 4 bases, J shed 2 bases, and the junction held 10 bases outside the gene matches. Looked up from germline, CDR1 is SGHRS and CDR2 is YFSETQ. The CDR3 is 16 residues long. CDR3 DNA: TGCGCCAGCAGCCGAGGGTTAGCGGGAAAACAAGAGACCCAGTACTTC. This translates into CASSRGLAGKQETQYF.